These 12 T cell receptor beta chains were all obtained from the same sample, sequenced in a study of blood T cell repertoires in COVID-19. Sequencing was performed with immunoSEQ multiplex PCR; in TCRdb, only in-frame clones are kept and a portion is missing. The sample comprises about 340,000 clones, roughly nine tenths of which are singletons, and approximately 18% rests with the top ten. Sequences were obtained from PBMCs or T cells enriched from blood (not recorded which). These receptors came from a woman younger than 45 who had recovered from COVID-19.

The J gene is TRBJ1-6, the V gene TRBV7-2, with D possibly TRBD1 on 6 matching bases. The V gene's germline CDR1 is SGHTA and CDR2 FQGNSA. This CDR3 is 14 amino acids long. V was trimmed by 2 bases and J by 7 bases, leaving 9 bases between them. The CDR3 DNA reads TGTGCCAGCAGCTTAACGCAGGGGAATTCACCCCTCCACTTT. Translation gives CASSLTQGNSPLHF.

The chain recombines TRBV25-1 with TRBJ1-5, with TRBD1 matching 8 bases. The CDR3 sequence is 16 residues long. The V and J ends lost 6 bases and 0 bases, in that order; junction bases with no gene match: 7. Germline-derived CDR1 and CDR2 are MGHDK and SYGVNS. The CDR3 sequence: CASSPTGDLSNQPQHF. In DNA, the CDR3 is TGTGCCAGCAGCCCGACAGGGGACCTTAGCAATCAGCCCCAGCATTTT.

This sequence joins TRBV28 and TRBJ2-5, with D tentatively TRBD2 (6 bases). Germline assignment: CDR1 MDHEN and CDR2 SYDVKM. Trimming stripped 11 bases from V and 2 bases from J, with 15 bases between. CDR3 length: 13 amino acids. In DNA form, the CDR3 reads TGTGCCGTTAGCGGTGGGTTACAAGAGACCCAGTACTTC. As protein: CAVSGGLQETQYF.

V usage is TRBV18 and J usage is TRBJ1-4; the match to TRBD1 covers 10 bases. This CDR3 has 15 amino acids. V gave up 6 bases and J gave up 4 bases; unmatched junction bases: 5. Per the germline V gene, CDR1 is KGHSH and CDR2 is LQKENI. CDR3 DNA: TGTGCCAGCTCGGCCGGGACAGGGGATAATGAAAAACTGTTTTTT. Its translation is CASSAGTGDNEKLFF. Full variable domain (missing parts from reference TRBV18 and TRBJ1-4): NAGVMQNPRHLVRRRGQEARLRCSPMKGHSHVYWYRQLPEEGLKFMVYLQKENIIDESGMPKERFSAEFPKEGPSILRIQQVVRGDSAAYFCASSAGTGDNEKLFFGSGTQLSVL.

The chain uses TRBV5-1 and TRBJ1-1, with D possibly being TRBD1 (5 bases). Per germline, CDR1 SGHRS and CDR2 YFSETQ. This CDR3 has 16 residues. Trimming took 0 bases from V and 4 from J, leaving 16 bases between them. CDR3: CASSLDKQGWGTEAFF. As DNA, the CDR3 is TGCGCCAGCAGCTTGGACAAGCAGGGATGGGGCACTGAAGCTTTCTTT. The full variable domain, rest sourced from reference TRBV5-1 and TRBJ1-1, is KAGVTQTPRYLIKTRGQQVTLSCSPISGHRSVSWYQQTPGQGLQFLFEYFSETQRNKGNFPGRFSGRQFSNSRSEMNVSTLELGDSALYLCASSLDKQGWGTEAFFGQGTRLTVV.

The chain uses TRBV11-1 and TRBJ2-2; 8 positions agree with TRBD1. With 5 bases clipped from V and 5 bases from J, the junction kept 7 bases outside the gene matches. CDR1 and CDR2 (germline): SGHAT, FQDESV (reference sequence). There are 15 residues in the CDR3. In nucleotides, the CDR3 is TGTGCCAGCAGCCCGGACAGGGCGGGAACCGGGGAGCTGTTTTTT. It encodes CASSPDRAGTGELFF.

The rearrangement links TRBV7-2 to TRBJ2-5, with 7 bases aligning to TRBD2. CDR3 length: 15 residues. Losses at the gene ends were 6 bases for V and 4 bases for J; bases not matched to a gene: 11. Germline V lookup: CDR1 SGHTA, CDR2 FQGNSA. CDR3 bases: TGTGCCAGCAGGGCTACTAGCGCTGTTGGAGAGACCCAGTACTTC. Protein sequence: CASRATSAVGETQYF. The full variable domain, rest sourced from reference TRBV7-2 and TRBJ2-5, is GAGVSQSPSNKVTEKGKDVELRCDPISGHTALYWYRQSLGQGLEFLIYFQGNSAPDKSGLPSDRFSAERTGGSVSTLTIQRTQQEDSAVYLCASRATSAVGETQYFGPGTRLLVL.

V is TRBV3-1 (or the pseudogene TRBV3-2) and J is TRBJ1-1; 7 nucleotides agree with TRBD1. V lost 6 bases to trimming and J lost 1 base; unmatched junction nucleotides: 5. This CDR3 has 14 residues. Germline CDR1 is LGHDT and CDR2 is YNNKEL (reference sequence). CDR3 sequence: CASRRQGSNTEAFF. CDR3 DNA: TGTGCCAGCAGGAGACAGGGTTCGAACACTGAAGCTTTCTTT.

Here the CDR3 DNA reads TGTGCCAGCAGCTTAGATGCCGGGTATGGCTACACCTTC. It specifies CASSLDAGYGYTF. The chain is built from TRBV7-8 and TRBJ1-2; D is undetermined. The germline V gene has CDR1 SGHVS and CDR2 FQNEAQ. This CDR3 region has 13 residues. V gave up 1 base and J gave up 5 bases, with 8 bases separating them.

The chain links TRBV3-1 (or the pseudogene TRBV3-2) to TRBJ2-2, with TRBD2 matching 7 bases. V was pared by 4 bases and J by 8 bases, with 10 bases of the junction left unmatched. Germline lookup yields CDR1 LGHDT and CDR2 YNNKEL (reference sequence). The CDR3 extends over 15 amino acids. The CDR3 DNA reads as TGTGCCAGCAGCCTGCGGGACTACGGAACAGGGGAGCTGTTTTTT. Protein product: CASSLRDYGTGELFF.

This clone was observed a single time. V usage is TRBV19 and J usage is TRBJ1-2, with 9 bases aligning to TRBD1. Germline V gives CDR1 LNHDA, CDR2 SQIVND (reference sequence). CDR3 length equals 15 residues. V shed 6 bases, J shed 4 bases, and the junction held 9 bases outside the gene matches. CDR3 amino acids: CASRYNRGHGYGYTF. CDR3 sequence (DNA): TGTGCCAGTAGATACAACAGGGGGCATGGCTATGGCTACACCTTC.

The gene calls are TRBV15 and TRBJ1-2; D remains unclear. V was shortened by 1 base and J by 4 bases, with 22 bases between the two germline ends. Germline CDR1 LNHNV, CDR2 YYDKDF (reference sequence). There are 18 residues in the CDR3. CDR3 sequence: CATSRALYHDATSYGYTF. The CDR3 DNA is TGTGCCACCAGCAGAGCCCTTTACCACGATGCAACTAGCTATGGCTACACCTTC.